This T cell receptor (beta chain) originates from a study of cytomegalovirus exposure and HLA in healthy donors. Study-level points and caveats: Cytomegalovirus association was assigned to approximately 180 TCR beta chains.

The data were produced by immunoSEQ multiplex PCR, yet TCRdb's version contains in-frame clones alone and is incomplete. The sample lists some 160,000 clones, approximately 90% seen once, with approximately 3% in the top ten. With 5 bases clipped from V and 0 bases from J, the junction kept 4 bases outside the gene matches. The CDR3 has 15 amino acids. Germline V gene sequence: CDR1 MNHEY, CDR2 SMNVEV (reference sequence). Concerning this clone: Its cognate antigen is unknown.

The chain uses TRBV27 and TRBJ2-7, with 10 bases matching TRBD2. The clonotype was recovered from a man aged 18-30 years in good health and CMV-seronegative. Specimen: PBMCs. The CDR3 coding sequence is TGTGCCAGCAGTAGAGCGGGAGGGTTCTCCTACGAGCAGTACTTC. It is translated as CASSRAGGFSYEQYF.